In this sample, the clone carrying this T cell receptor (beta chain) turned up a few times. The target antigen is unknown. This sample was included in a study of post-analysis software for immune sequencing data. Unique molecular identifiers featured in each of the TCR beta cDNA libraries. MiXCR, run by TCRdb on the PCR reads, gives a single entry per CDR3 protein. The sample lists hundreds of thousands of distinct CDR3 sequences, around a third seen once, with 13% in the top ten. Notes on the study in general: A handful of TRBV segments (TRBV5-6, TRBV5-1 and TRBV20-1 among them) occurred more frequently in patients than in controls. The normalized Chao1 diversity of multiple sclerosis patients was significantly lower than that of controls. The F measure placed samples prepared in the same batch into strongly shared clusters.

Germline V CDR1 and CDR2: DFQATT, SNEGSKA (reference sequence). J lost 5 bases, V lost 5 bases, and 11 bases had no gene match. CDR3 length equals 17 residues. This clonotype was sampled from a girl aged 10 to 17 with multiple sclerosis. V usage is TRBV20-1 and J usage is TRBJ2-5; 16 positions match TRBD2. Sequenced input: blood. This CDR3 reads CSAGPGLAGGPRETQYF. The CDR3 DNA is TGCAGTGCTGGGCCGGGACTAGCGGGGGGGCCCCGTGAGACCCAGTACTTC.